Below are 2 T cell receptor beta chains sequenced from a single sample in a study of CXCR3-negative and CXCR3-positive naive CD8 T cells. Broader study findings: Hydrophobicity was higher for TRB CDR3s found in CXCR3-positive naive cells than in CXCR3-negative naive cells.

The TRB cDNA libraries were prepared by 5' RACE with UMI labels. TCRdb re-called the 5' RACE reads; every CDR3 protein appears as one record, without DNA. The specimen's table records 85,000 to 130,000 distinct CDR3 sequences. No antigen has been identified for these receptors. Sample: naive CXCR3+ CD8+ T cells from blood. Specified subset: CD45RO-CCR7+CD27+CD95- naive CD8+ T cells expressing CXCR3 (TNR3+). The source is a human donor in good health. Some clones in this sample may be carry-over from other donors' samples.

This chain joins TRBV3-1 and TRBJ2-7. Germline V gene data show CDR1 as LGHDT and CDR2 as YNNKEL (reference sequence). The CDR3 totals 16 residues. The CDR3 sequence: CASSRFWGSDSYEQYF.

The rearrangement joins TRBV19 to TRBJ2-7; TCRdb selects TRBD1, and the lack of DNA leaves this call unchecked. The CDR3 is made up of 15 amino acids. CDR1 and CDR2 (germline): LNHDA, SQIVND (reference sequence). CDR3 sequence: CASTHTGGSSYEQYF.